This passage covers 7 T cell receptor beta chains from one sample sequenced in a study of T-cell memory formation after mild COVID-19. TCRdb fed the 5' RACE reads into MiXCR, producing one record per CDR3 protein. The sample yields roughly 120,000 distinct CDR3 sequences, about a fifth seen once. The sample comprised PBMCs or a T cell subset sorted from them (not recorded which). All receptors come from a man in his late teens or twenties who had mild COVID-19 (a few samples of this study predate the infection). Cell type and time point are not known.

This clonotype was recorded a few times. This chain joins TRBV5-1 and TRBJ1-5, with a possible D match to TRBD1 (5 bases). V was pared by 4 bases and J by 1 base, with 12 bases between. Germline CDR1 reads SGHRS; CDR2 reads YFSETQ. This CDR3 has 15 amino acids. CDR3 residues: CASSRIGGSNQPQHF. DNA of the CDR3: TGCGCCAGCAGCCGCATCGGGGGGAGCAATCAGCCCCAGCATTTT.

The chain couples TRBV5-1 to TRBJ2-1; 13 bases match TRBD2. The CDR3 extends over 17 amino acids. V gave up 4 bases and J gave up 7 bases; unmatched junction bases: 11. Germline V gene data show CDR1 as SGHRS and CDR2 as YFSETQ. CDR3 DNA: TGCGCCAGCAGCCTAACTAGCGGGGGGGCGATCCTGAATGAGCAGTTCTTC. As protein: CASSLTSGGAILNEQFF.

This clonotype was observed a handful of times. The DNA of the CDR3 is TGCAGTGCTAGAGCCCCTCTCCACGCATCTGGAAACACCATATATTTT. Amino acid sequence: CSARAPLHASGNTIYF. The chain employs TRBV20-1 and TRBJ1-3; D not resolved. The V and J ends lost 1 base and 1 base respectively, with 14 bases between them. Germline V gene lookup returns CDR1 DFQATT and CDR2 SNEGSKA (reference sequence). The CDR3 sequence is 16 residues long.

The genes are TRBV27 and TRBJ2-1, with 11 bases fitting TRBD1. There are 16 residues in the CDR3. With 3 bases clipped from V and 2 bases from J, the junction kept 3 bases outside the gene matches. The germline V gene has CDR1 MNHEY and CDR2 SMNVEV (reference sequence). CDR3 amino acids: CASSFLGQGAYNEQFF. The CDR3 DNA is TGTGCCAGCAGTTTTTTGGGACAGGGGGCCTACAATGAGCAGTTCTTC.

In its sample, this clonotype was seen a few times. CDR3 amino acids: CASSPTGGSYEQYF. The CDR3, as DNA: TGTGCCAGCAGCCCCACCGGCGGGTCGTACGAGCAGTACTTC. The chain combines TRBV9 with TRBJ2-7; a possible D gene is TRBD2 (5 bases). This CDR3 is built from 14 residues. Trimming removed 4 bases at V and 4 bases at J, with 15 bases between. CDR1 and CDR2 from the germline V gene are SGDLS and YYNGEE.

This clonotype appeared once. This sequence joins TRBV11-2 and TRBJ2-3; 10 bases match TRBD1. With V trimmed by 5 bases and J by 4 bases, 9 bases remained unmatched. CDR3 size: 16 residues. The V gene's germline CDR1 is SGHAT and CDR2 FQNNGV. CDR3 in amino acids: CASSRSGQGVADTQYF. CDR3 nucleotides: TGTGCCAGCAGCAGGTCCGGACAGGGGGTGGCAGATACGCAGTATTTT.

The chain employs TRBV5-6 and TRBJ1-2; TRBD1 matches 8 bases. CDR3 length: 14 amino acids. Germline lookup yields CDR1 SGHDT and CDR2 YYEEEE. V lost 0 bases to trimming and J lost 6 bases; unmatched junction nucleotides: 4. The DNA for the CDR3 is TGTGCCAGCAGCTTGGTGGGACAGGAGCATGGCTACACCTTC. Translated, it gives CASSLVGQEHGYTF. The full variable domain, its missing parts supplied by reference TRBV5-6 and TRBJ1-2, is DAGVTQSPTHLIKTRGQQVTLRCSPKSGHDTVSWYQQALGQGPQFIFQYYEEEERQRGNFPDRFSGHQFPNYSSELNVNALLLGDSALYLCASSLVGQEHGYTFGSGTRLTVV.